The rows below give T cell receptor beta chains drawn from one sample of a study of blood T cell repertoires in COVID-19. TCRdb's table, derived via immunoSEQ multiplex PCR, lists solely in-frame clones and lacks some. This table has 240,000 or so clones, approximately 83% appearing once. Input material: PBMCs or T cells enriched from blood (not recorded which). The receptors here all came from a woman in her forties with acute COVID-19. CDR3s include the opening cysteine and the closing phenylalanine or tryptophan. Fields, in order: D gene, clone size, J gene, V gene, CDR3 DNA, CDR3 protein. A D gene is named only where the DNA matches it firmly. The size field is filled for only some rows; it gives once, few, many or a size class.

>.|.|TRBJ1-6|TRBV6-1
TGTGCCAGCAGTGAAGCTCAATGGAGTAATAATTCACCCCTCCACTTT
CASSEAQWSNNSPLHF
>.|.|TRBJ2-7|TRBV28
TGTGCCAGCAGTTTACCCCTTACCTACGAGCAGTACTTC
CASSLPLTYEQYF
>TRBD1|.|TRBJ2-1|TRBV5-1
TGCGCCAGCAGCTATAATCGGGACAGGGCTGATGAGCAGTTCTTC
CASSYNRDRADEQFF
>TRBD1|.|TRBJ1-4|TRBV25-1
TGTGCCAGCAGCTTAGGACAGGGGGTTAATGAAAAACTGTTTTTT
CASSLGQGVNEKLFF
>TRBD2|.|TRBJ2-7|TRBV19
TGTGCCAGTAGTATAACTGGACTAGCGGAGATGGGGTTCTACGAGCAGTACTTC
CASSITGLAEMGFYEQYF
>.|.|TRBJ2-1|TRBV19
TGTGCCAGTAGTTCGGACTCAACAGCCTACAATGAGCAGTTCTTC
CASSSDSTAYNEQFF
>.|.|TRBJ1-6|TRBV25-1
TGTGCCAGCAGCCCAGGTGGGAATTCACCCCTCCACTTT
CASSPGGNSPLHF
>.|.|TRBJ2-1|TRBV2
TGTGCCAGCAGTCGATACCTCCTTACAGGGGGGGACAATGAGCAGTTCTTC
CASSRYLLTGGDNEQFF
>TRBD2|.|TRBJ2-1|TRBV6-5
TGTGCCAGCAGTTACCCCCTAGCGGGAAATGAGCAGTTCTTC
CASSYPLAGNEQFF
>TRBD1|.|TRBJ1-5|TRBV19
TGTGCCAGTAGCAAGAAGGGACAGGGGGATTTTAGCAATCAGCCCCAGCATTTT
CASSKKGQGDFSNQPQHF
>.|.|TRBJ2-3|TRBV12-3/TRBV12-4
TGTGCCATACGAAACTCCTGGGATACGCAGTATTTT
CAIRNSWDTQYF
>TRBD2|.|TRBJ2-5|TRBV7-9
TGTGCCAGCAGCTTACGTACGGGACTAGCGTTCCTTTACCAAGAGACCCAGTACTTC
CASSLRTGLAFLYQETQYF
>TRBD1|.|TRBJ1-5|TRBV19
TGTGCCAGTAGTCGAAAAAGGACAGGGTTCAATCAGCCCCAGCATTTT
CASSRKRTGFNQPQHF
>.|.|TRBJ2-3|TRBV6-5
TGTGCCAGCAGCCAAGAGGCGCGTAGCACAGATACGCAGTATTTT
CASSQEARSTDTQYF
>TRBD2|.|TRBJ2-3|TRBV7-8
TGTGCCAGCAGCTTCGGACTAGCTTCAGATACGCAGTATTTT
CASSFGLASDTQYF
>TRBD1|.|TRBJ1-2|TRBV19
TGTGCCAGTAGTATTGACAGGGGGCCTGACTATGGCTACACCTTC
CASSIDRGPDYGYTF
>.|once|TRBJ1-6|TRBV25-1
TGTGCCAGCAGTGAATCGGTAGGGGGAAATTCACCCCTCCACTTT
CASSESVGGNSPLHF
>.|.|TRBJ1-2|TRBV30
TGTGCCTGGGGCCCGGGGGACTATGGCTACACCTTC
CAWGPGDYGYTF
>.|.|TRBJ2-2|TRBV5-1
TGCGCCAGCAGCTTGGCCCCCCAGGGCGCGAACACCGGGGAGCTGTTTTTT
CASSLAPQGANTGELFF
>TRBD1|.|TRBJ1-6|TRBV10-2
TGCGCCAGCAGTCTGGACAGGGTGGGTTCACCCCTCCACTTT
CASSLDRVGSPLHF
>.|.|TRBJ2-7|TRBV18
TGTGCCAGCTCCCTAAAGGGGGGGCCTTCCTACGAGCAGTACTTC
CASSLKGGPSYEQYF
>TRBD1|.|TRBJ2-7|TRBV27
TGTGCCAGCAGTTCCTTCTCGACAGGGGGCGTTTCTTACGAGCAGTACTTC
CASSSFSTGGVSYEQYF
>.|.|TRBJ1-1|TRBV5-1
TGCGCCAGCAGCTTGTATAGTGCGGCGAACACTGAAGCTTTCTTT
CASSLYSAANTEAFF
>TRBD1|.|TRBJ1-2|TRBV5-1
TGCGCCAGCAGCTTGGGACAGGGCCGGGATGGCTACACCTTC
CASSLGQGRDGYTF